This passage covers 17 T cell receptor beta chains from one sample sequenced in a study of blood T cell repertoires in COVID-19. The protocol was immunoSEQ multiplex PCR, while the TCRdb copy is restricted to in-frame clones and leaves out a portion. This table has under 350,000 clones, approximately 86% appearing once. Source material: PBMCs or T cells enriched from blood (not recorded which). Receptors originate from a woman between 40 and 50 years old with acute COVID-19.

This chain uses TRBV19 with TRBJ2-1, with TRBD2 matching 9 bases. Trimming removed 3 bases from V and 6 bases from J; junction bases left unmatched: 12. Germline CDR1 reads LNHDA; CDR2 reads SQIVND (reference sequence). This CDR3 is built from 17 residues. CDR3 coding DNA: TGTGCCAGTAGTATTGGGGCTAGCGGGATTGGGTTCAATGAGCAGTTCTTC. Translating it yields CASSIGASGIGFNEQFF. Based on the CDR3 plus reference TRBV19 and TRBJ2-1, the full variable domain is DGGITQSPKYLFRKEGQNVTLSCEQNLNHDAMYWYRQDPGQGLRLIYYSQIVNDFQKGDIAEGYSVSREKKESFPLTVTSAQKNPTAFYLCASSIGASGIGFNEQFFGPGTRLTVL.

The genes are TRBV9 and TRBJ2-5; 8 bases are a match to TRBD2. The CDR3 covers 16 residues. V lost 4 bases, J lost 5 bases, and 13 bases stayed unmatched. Germline V CDR1 and CDR2: SGDLS, YYNGEE. Written as DNA, the CDR3 is TGTGCCAGCAGCAAGGACGTAACGGGGGGGCGGGAGACCCAGTACTTC. It codes for CASSKDVTGGRETQYF. The complete variable domain, with remaining parts taken from reference TRBV9 and TRBJ2-5, reads DSGVTQTPKHLITATGQRVTLRCSPRSGDLSVYWYQQSLDQGLQFLIQYYNGEERAKGNILERFSAQQFPDLHSELNLSSLELGDSALYFCASSKDVTGGRETQYFGPGTRLLVL.

V gene TRBV13 combines with J gene TRBJ1-1, with D possibly TRBD1 on 5 matching bases. The CDR3 is made up of 12 amino acids. V lost 5 bases and J lost 7, with 11 bases in between. Looked up from germline, CDR1 is PRHDT and CDR2 is FYEKMQ (reference sequence). For the CDR3, the DNA is TGTGCCAGCAGCCCTGTGGGGGGTGAAGCTTTCTTT. Encoded protein: CASSPVGGEAFF.

This clone was picked up a small number of times. This sequence joins TRBV10-3 and TRBJ2-1, with 10 positions matching TRBD1. Trimming removed 2 bases from V and 1 base from J; junction bases left unmatched: 2. The CDR3 consists of 16 residues. The V gene's germline CDR1 is ENHRY and CDR2 SYGVKD. This chain's CDR3 is CAISEDRGLSYNEQFF. CDR3 nucleotide sequence: TGTGCCATCAGTGAGGACAGGGGGCTATCCTACAATGAGCAGTTCTTC.

This chain links TRBV5-1 with TRBJ2-1; D not resolved. CDR1 and CDR2 from the germline V gene are SGHRS and YFSETQ. This CDR3 comprises 15 residues. Trimming left V 2 bases short and J 0 bases short, with 9 bases between. CDR3 sequence reads: CASSLENRSYNEQFF. CDR3 coding DNA: TGCGCCAGCAGCTTAGAGAACCGCTCCTACAATGAGCAGTTCTTC. Together with reference TRBV5-1 and TRBJ2-1, the CDR3 gives the full variable domain: KAGVTQTPRYLIKTRGQQVTLSCSPISGHRSVSWYQQTPGQGLQFLFEYFSETQRNKGNFPGRFSGRQFSNSRSEMNVSTLELGDSALYLCASSLENRSYNEQFFGPGTRLTVL.

V gene TRBV14 combines with J gene TRBJ1-4; 8 nucleotides align to TRBD1. Germline CDR1 SGHDN, CDR2 FVKESK. The CDR3 consists of 15 residues. V was pared by 0 bases and J by 7 bases, with 4 bases of the junction left unmatched. The CDR3 here is CASSQESGGGEKLFF. The CDR3, as DNA: TGTGCCAGCAGCCAAGAATCAGGGGGCGGTGAAAAACTGTTTTTT.

V is TRBV4-1 and J is TRBJ2-1; 8 bases are a match to TRBD2. CDR1 and CDR2 from the germline V gene are MGHRA and YSYEKL. The CDR3 spans 16 residues. The V gene end was trimmed by 1 base and the J gene end by 3 bases; junction bases not matched to a gene: 5. The CDR3 sequence: CASSQGPGLDYNEQFF. The CDR3 DNA reads TGCGCCAGCAGCCAAGGTCCGGGACTAGACTACAATGAGCAGTTCTTC.

The V call is TRBV29-1, the J call TRBJ1-3; 9 bases align to TRBD1. This CDR3 contains 13 residues. V was pared by 7 bases and J by 2 bases, with 3 bases of the junction left unmatched. Germline CDR1 is SQVTM and CDR2 is ANQGSEA. CDR3 nucleotide sequence: TGCAGCGCCGGGACAGGGACTGGAAACACCATATATTTT. Encoded protein: CSAGTGTGNTIYF.

The chain joins TRBV3-1 (or the pseudogene TRBV3-2) to TRBJ2-3; D is ambiguous. The V end lost 0 bases, the J end lost 2 bases, and 6 bases lay between the germline ends. The CDR3 sequence is 14 residues long. The germline CDR1 and CDR2 sequences are LGHDT and YNNKEL (reference sequence). CDR3 nucleotide sequence: TGTGCCAGCAGCCAAGACCCGTCCACAGATACGCAGTATTTT. Its translation: CASSQDPSTDTQYF.

This clone was recorded a few times. V usage is TRBV5-1 and J usage is TRBJ2-7; tentatively, D is TRBD1 (6 bases). Trimming pared 6 bases from V and 2 bases from J, leaving 15 bases between. The CDR3 spans 14 residues. Germline assignment: CDR1 SGHRS and CDR2 YFSETQ. The CDR3 DNA reads TGCGCCAGCAACCCTGTGGGACAAACCTACGAGCAGTACTTC. Amino acid sequence: CASNPVGQTYEQYF.

This clone was counted a few times. The chain has TRBV3-1 (or the pseudogene TRBV3-2) and TRBJ2-7; TRBD1 aligns across 7 bases. Germline loops: CDR1 LGHDT, CDR2 YNNKEL (reference sequence). V dropped 0 bases and J dropped 8; count of bases not matched to a gene: 7. The CDR3 covers 14 residues. CDR3 nucleotide sequence: TGTGCCAGCAGCCAAGATTCGGGACAGTTAAAGCAGTACTTC. Protein: CASSQDSGQLKQYF.

This chain uses TRBV28 with TRBJ2-3, with 14 nucleotides matching TRBD2. The CDR3 length is 16 residues. V shed 4 bases, J shed 10 bases, and the junction held 10 bases outside the gene matches. Germline V CDR1 and CDR2: MDHEN, SYDVKM. The CDR3 loop reads CASSSGLAGVFPSQYF. CDR3 nucleotide sequence: TGTGCCAGCAGTTCGGGACTAGCGGGAGTGTTTCCCTCGCAGTATTTT.

This chain connects TRBV4-2 to TRBJ2-7; D is perhaps TRBD1 (6 bases). There are 15 residues in the CDR3. CDR1 is LGHNA and CDR2 is YNFKEQ in the germline V gene. V was shortened by 0 bases and J by 3 bases, with 12 bases between the two germline ends. The CDR3 coding sequence is TGTGCCAGCAGCCAAGAAACCACAGGGTACTACGAGCAGTACTTC. Translated: CASSQETTGYYEQYF.

The V and J genes are TRBV6-5 and TRBJ1-6, with 11 bases aligning to TRBD1. The CDR3 contains 16 residues. In germline, CDR1 is MNHEY, CDR2 SVGAGI. Germline trimming cut 0 bases from V and 9 bases from J; bases unmatched to any gene: 4. In DNA, the CDR3 is TGTGCCAGCAGTTACTCCCTAGGGACAGGGGGTTCACCCCTCCACTTT. Protein product: CASSYSLGTGGSPLHF.

This chain joins TRBV7-2 and TRBJ2-1; 12 positions agree with TRBD1. V lost 5 bases to trimming and J lost 7 bases; unmatched junction nucleotides: 3. The germline V gene has CDR1 SGHTA and CDR2 FQGNSA. The CDR3 consists of 14 residues. CDR3 coding DNA: TGTGCCAGCAGCAGGGACAGGGGGCAGAATGAGCAGTTCTTC. Protein sequence: CASSRDRGQNEQFF.

The chain carries TRBV7-6 and TRBJ2-1; TRBD1 aligns across 7 bases. Unmatched junction bases numbered 8, after V lost 1 base and J lost 8 bases. The germline V gene has CDR1 SGHVS and CDR2 FNYEAQ. The CDR3 loop spans 15 amino acids. CDR3 in amino acids: CASSLGQGSRDEQFF. The CDR3, as DNA: TGTGCCAGCAGCTTAGGACAGGGATCGCGGGATGAGCAGTTCTTC.

The V call is TRBV6-5, the J call TRBJ1-2; the match to TRBD1 covers 7 bases. The CDR3 runs 15 residues. J was trimmed by 4 bases and V by 4 bases; bases with no gene match: 9. The germline CDR1 and CDR2 sequences are MNHEY and SVGAGI. The CDR3, as DNA: TGTGCCAGCAGTTCGGGACAGAAGAGCGTCTATGGCTACACCTTC. Translated, it gives CASSSGQKSVYGYTF.